The 11 T cell receptor beta chains reported below all come from one sample, sequenced in a study of cytomegalovirus exposure and HLA in healthy donors (dated by TCRdb to the late 2010s). The method was the immunoSEQ multiplex PCR assay. The multiplex PCR relied on a mix of 60 forward primers for TCR Vbeta segments and 13 reverse primers for TCR Jbeta segments. As stored in TCRdb, this immuneACCESS dataset retains in-frame rearrangements with V and J assigned. A fraction of the clones does not appear; measured against another copy, unresolved V genes explain less than half of the discrepancy, and the remainder lacks a known reason. This sample's listing comprises about 130,000 clones. 1.5% to 1.9% of the sample is held by the ten biggest clonotypes. The material sequenced was PBMCs. These receptors were collected from a woman aged 35 to 49 in good health and CMV-seronegative.

A remark on this clone: The conserved closing phenylalanine or tryptophan is absent in this CDR3, likely reflecting a read error. It is unclear where the CDR3 begins or ends on the DNA, so no DNA is shown, and the CDR3 is as TCRdb lists it. This chain links TRBV11-2 with TRBJ2-7; the table gives TRBD1 as D, unverified against the DNA. In germline, CDR1 is SGHAT, CDR2 FQNNGV. The CDR3 is 13 amino acids in total, end residues counted. The CDR3 spells CASSLDRVDRVTI.

The chain couples TRBV7-2 to TRBJ1-4, with 7 bases fitting TRBD1. Trimming removed 5 bases from V and 0 bases from J; junction bases left unmatched: 6. Germline V lookup: CDR1 SGHTA, CDR2 FQGNSA. The CDR3 sequence is 16 residues long. CDR3 protein: CASSKTQGATNEKLFF. The CDR3 nucleotides are TGTGCCAGCAGCAAAACTCAGGGGGCAACTAATGAAAAACTGTTTTTT.

This rearrangement joins TRBV6-5 to TRBJ1-1; weak D call: TRBD1 (6 bases). Trimming left V 6 bases short and J 4 bases short, with 12 bases between. This CDR3 has 13 residues. Germline values: CDR1 MNHEY, CDR2 SVGAGI. The CDR3, as DNA: TGTGCCAGCAGCCTACAGGGTCCCACTGAAGCTTTCTTT. Translating it yields CASSLQGPTEAFF.

This rearrangement joins TRBV7-3 to TRBJ1-2, with D unclear. Per the germline V gene, CDR1 is SGHTA and CDR2 is FQGTGA. V dropped 2 bases and J dropped 8 bases, with 15 bases sitting between them. The CDR3 is 14 residues long. The CDR3 region is CASSLRSGESGYTF. CDR3 bases: TGTGCCAGCAGCTTACGCTCGGGAGAATCGGGCTACACCTTC.

The V gene is TRBV7-8, the J gene TRBJ1-2, with 7 bases aligning to TRBD1. Unmatched junction bases numbered 9, after V lost 2 bases and J lost 3 bases. Germline CDR1 is SGHVS and CDR2 is FQNEAQ. The CDR3 loop spans 16 amino acids. As DNA, the CDR3 is TGTGCCAGCAGCTTAAATACAGGGGCTACCGACTATGGCTACACCTTC. This translates into CASSLNTGATDYGYTF. Together with reference TRBV7-8 and TRBJ1-2, the CDR3 gives the full variable domain: GAGVSQSPRYKVAKRGQDVALRCDPISGHVSLFWYQQALGQGPEFLTYFQNEAQLDKSGLPSDRFFAERPEGSVSTLKIQRTQQEDSAVYLCASSLNTGATDYGYTFGSGTRLTVV.

The J gene is TRBJ1-2, the V gene TRBV5-6, with TRBD1 matching over 7 bases. Germline lookup yields CDR1 SGHDT and CDR2 YYEEEE. There are 12 residues in the CDR3. The V gene end was trimmed by 7 bases and the J gene end by 8 bases; junction bases not matched to a gene: 8. The CDR3 here is CASGQGGEGYTF. In nucleotides, the CDR3 is TGTGCCAGCGGCCAGGGGGGTGAGGGCTACACCTTC.

J is TRBJ1-2 and V is TRBV6-5, with TRBD1 as a possible D gene (5 bases). Trimming cost V 5 bases and J 3 bases, with 16 bases left between them. This CDR3 comprises 15 residues. Per germline, CDR1 MNHEY and CDR2 SVGAGI. CDR3 in amino acids: CASSPTRGEDYGYTF. CDR3 coding DNA: TGTGCCAGCAGTCCTACGCGAGGGGAGGACTATGGCTACACCTTC.

The gene calls are TRBV7-2 and TRBJ1-6; possibly TRBD1 for D (5 bases). Trimming left V 2 bases short and J 7 bases short, with 12 bases between. The V gene's germline CDR1 is SGHTA and CDR2 FQGNSA. This CDR3 region has 15 residues. The CDR3 spells CASSLSQGWNSPLHF. The CDR3 DNA is TGTGCCAGCAGCTTATCCCAGGGCTGGAATTCACCCCTCCACTTT.

The chain links TRBV5-6 to TRBJ1-5; D is ambiguous. Germline V CDR1 and CDR2: SGHDT, YYEEEE. This CDR3 has 15 residues. The V end was cut by 2 bases, the J end by 6 bases, with 15 bases between. CDR3 loop: CASSFGSTAPQPQHF. The CDR3 DNA is TGTGCCAGCAGCTTCGGGTCAACCGCCCCTCAGCCCCAGCATTTT.

The chain carries TRBV6-5 and TRBJ1-1, with D hard to call. V gave up 6 bases and J gave up 2 bases, with 16 bases separating them. Germline CDR1 is MNHEY and CDR2 is SVGAGI. CDR3 length equals 15 residues. The DNA for the CDR3 is TGTGCCAGCAGGCACACCGCGACGGGTAACACTGAAGCTTTCTTT. This translates into CASRHTATGNTEAFF.

The chain recombines TRBV6-5 with TRBJ2-5, with D maybe TRBD1 (6 bases). Germline V CDR1 and CDR2: MNHEY, SVGAGI. This CDR3 region has 13 residues. Trimming took 4 bases from V and 4 from J, leaving 10 bases between them. The CDR3 DNA is TGTGCCAGCAGTTGGACAGTTGGAGAGACCCAGTACTTC. This translates into CASSWTVGETQYF.